The rows below give T cell receptor beta chains drawn from one sample of a study of PD-L1 blockade in urothelial cancer. The data were produced by immunoSEQ multiplex PCR, yet TCRdb's version contains in-frame clones alone and is incomplete. The table has some 52,000 clones, over 75% seen once. The material sequenced was PBMCs, taken around atezolizumab (anti-PD-L1) treatment. These receptors were taken from a man aged 35-49 years with urothelial cancer. CDR3s include the opening cysteine and the closing phenylalanine or tryptophan. A D gene is named only where the DNA matches it firmly. Rows give clone size only sometimes, using once, few, many, or a class for an expanded clone.

j_call | clone_size | v_call | d_call | cdr3_aa | cdr3_nt
TRBJ2-7 | once | TRBV9 | - | CASSDTDGTYEQYF | TGTGCCAGCAGCGATACGGACGGGACCTACGAGCAGTACTTC
TRBJ2-5 | - | TRBV6-1 | - | CAGRRSLGGETQYF | TGTGCCGGCCGTCGTAGCCTCGGGGGAGAGACCCAGTACTTC
TRBJ1-2 | few | TRBV28 | - | CASSLESKRYGYTF | TGTGCCAGCAGTTTAGAGTCGAAGCGGTATGGCTACACCTTC
TRBJ2-3 | - | TRBV28 | - | CASSLVQASQYF | TGTGCCAGCAGTTTAGTTCAAGCTTCGCAGTATTTT
TRBJ2-1 | once | TRBV9 | TRBD1 | CASSPLGQGVYEQFF | TGTGCCAGCAGCCCGCTGGGACAGGGGGTCTATGAGCAGTTCTTC
TRBJ1-2 | - | TRBV19 | TRBD1 | CASSIKGAGYTF | TGTGCCAGTAGTATAAAGGGGGCTGGCTACACCTTC
TRBJ2-2 | - | TRBV23-1 | - | CASSRIMYGQPFAGELFF | TGCGCCAGCAGTCGGATAATGTACGGACAGCCCTTCGCCGGGGAGCTGTTTTTT
TRBJ2-1 | - | TRBV29-1 | - | CSVDAASEQFF | TGCAGCGTTGATGCAGCGAGCGAGCAGTTCTTC
TRBJ1-2 | - | TRBV30 | - | CAWSAWGSDYGYTF | TGTGCCTGGAGCGCATGGGGCAGCGACTATGGCTACACCTTC
TRBJ2-3 | once | TRBV11-1 | TRBD2 | CASSYRLAGGRDTQYF | TGTGCCAGCAGCTACCGACTAGCGGGAGGACGGGATACGCAGTATTTT
TRBJ2-7 | - | TRBV7-9 | TRBD2 | CASSLLESGVYEQYF | TGTGCCAGCAGCTTACTCGAGAGCGGGGTCTACGAGCAGTACTTC
TRBJ2-7 | - | TRBV27 | TRBD2 | CASSAGGLATSF | TGTGCCAGCAGTGCGGGGGGACTAGCGACCTCCTTC
TRBJ1-1 | once | TRBV5-4 | - | CAWNTVNTEAFF | TGTGCCTGGAATACAGTGAACACTGAAGCTTTCTTT
TRBJ2-7 | - | TRBV6-1 | - | CASSERVGSEQYF | TGTGCCAGCAGTGAAAGAGTAGGGAGCGAGCAGTACTTC
TRBJ2-7 | - | TRBV7-9 | - | CASSSTALSGEQYF | TGTGCCAGCAGCTCCACAGCCCTGTCCGGCGAGCAGTACTTC
TRBJ2-5 | - | TRBV7-3 | TRBD2 | CASSLAGLAGDETQYF | TGTGCCAGCAGCTTAGCGGGACTAGCGGGAGATGAGACCCAGTACTTC
TRBJ2-5 | once | TRBV5-1 | - | CASSLEAGVGETQYF | TGCGCCAGCAGCTTGGAAGCAGGGGTGGGAGAGACCCAGTACTTC
TRBJ2-6 | - | TRBV19 | TRBD1 | CASSIRGTDSSGANVLTF | TGTGCCAGTAGTATAAGGGGGACAGACTCCTCTGGGGCCAACGTCCTGACTTTC
TRBJ2-1 | - | TRBV7-8 | TRBD2 | CASSTPKAGAYNEQFF | TGTGCCAGCAGCACACCCAAAGCGGGAGCTTACAATGAGCAGTTCTTC
TRBJ2-1 | once | TRBV6-5 | TRBD2 | CASRPGGGMDNEQFF | TGTGCCAGCAGACCGGGGGGGGGCATGGACAATGAGCAGTTCTTC
TRBJ1-1 | - | TRBV7-2 | - | CASSLAATMNTEAFF | TGTGCCAGCAGCTTAGCAGCGACGATGAACACTGAAGCTTTCTTT
TRBJ2-4 | - | TRBV9 | - | CASSATQVLAIQYF | TGTGCCAGCAGCGCAACTCAGGTTCTTGCCATTCAGTACTTC
TRBJ2-1 | once | TRBV25-1 | TRBD1 | CASSERRGTGYNEQFF | TGTGCCAGCAGTGAGAGGAGGGGGACAGGGTACAATGAGCAGTTCTTC
TRBJ2-7 | - | TRBV7-3 | - | CASSFESGNEQYF | TGTGCCAGCAGCTTCGAGTCGGGTAACGAGCAGTACTTC
TRBJ2-1 | - | TRBV7-2 | TRBD1 | CASSPGQGGSDTQFF | TGTGCCAGCAGCCCTGGACAGGGGGGCAGTGACACGCAGTTCTTC
TRBJ2-4 | - | TRBV7-6 | TRBD1 | CASSGDRGMGTKNIQYF | TGTGCCAGCAGCGGAGACAGGGGAATGGGAACCAAAAACATTCAGTACTTC
TRBJ2-7 | once | TRBV19 | - | CASSIASGAEQYF | TGTGCCAGTAGTATAGCTTCAGGGGCCGAGCAGTACTTC
TRBJ1-1 | - | TRBV18 | - | CASSPELNTEAFF | TGTGCCAGCTCACCAGAGCTGAACACTGAAGCTTTCTTT
TRBJ1-3 | - | TRBV19 | - | CASKSPQNSGNTIYF | TGTGCCAGTAAATCACCCCAGAACTCTGGAAACACCATATATTTT
TRBJ1-2 | - | TRBV28 | - | CASSARGSGYTF | TGTGCCAGCAGTGCCCGAGGGTCCGGCTACACCTTC
TRBJ2-3 | - | TRBV7-6 | TRBD2 | CASSETGGSGRHVAQYF | TGTGCCAGCAGCGAAACCGGCGGTAGCGGGCGCCATGTGGCGCAGTATTTT
TRBJ1-1 | once | TRBV7-6 | - | CASSWGNTEAFF | TGTGCCAGCAGCTGGGGCAACACTGAAGCTTTCTTT
TRBJ2-7 | - | TRBV4-2 | TRBD1 | CASSRDRGRHEQYF | TGTGCCAGCAGCCGGGACAGGGGGCGCCACGAGCAGTACTTC
TRBJ1-1 | - | TRBV5-1 | TRBD1 | CASSLTPGTANTEAFF | TGCGCCAGCAGCCTCACCCCCGGGACAGCGAACACTGAAGCTTTCTTT
TRBJ2-3 | - | TRBV5-5 | TRBD1 | CASSSGQESTDTQYF | TGTGCCAGCAGCTCCGGACAGGAATCCACAGATACGCAGTATTTT